This T cell receptor beta chain was found in a study of blood T cell repertoires in COVID-19. As for the study in general: PBMCs, B-cell-depleted T cells, or T cells provided the cDNA or gDNA that made up the material.

Per the study methods: Reference gene primer amplification yielded estimated nucleated cell counts. The assay was immunoSEQ multiplex PCR, and TCRdb's table has in-frame clones only and misses some. V and J calls plus clone size are reproduced from that table; the DNA served to infer D and trimming. The sample records tens of thousands of clones, 78% being singletons. This clone was detected a few times. This CDR3 is built from 13 residues. CDR1 is SGHAT and CDR2 is FQNNGV in the germline V gene. The V gene lost 0 bases and the J gene lost 12 bases, with 12 bases spanning the gap. Material for sequencing was peripheral blood. The clonotype originates from a man aged 65 to 85 with COVID-19, enrolled during active disease. The chain couples TRBV11-2 to TRBJ2-1; D perhaps matches TRBD2 (7 bases). This CDR3 is CASSLDWGGPQFF. The DNA of the CDR3 is TGTGCCAGCAGCTTAGATTGGGGGGGCCCGCAGTTCTTC. The complete variable domain, with remaining parts taken from reference TRBV11-2 and TRBJ2-1, reads EAGVAQSPRYKIIEKRQSVAFWCNPISGHATLYWYQQILGQGPKLLIQFQNNGVVDDSQLPKDRFSAERLKGVDSTLKIQPAKLEDSAVYLCASSLDWGGPQFFGPGTRLTVL.